This T cell receptor (beta chain) was found in a study of blood T cell repertoires in COVID-19. About the research overall: Sources were T cells, B-cell-depleted T cells, or PBMCs; the material itself was cDNA or gDNA.

Method: immunoSEQ multiplex PCR; TCRdb's copy keeps in-frame clones and lacks some. The profile shows approximately 97,000 clones, 90% of them singletons. Regarding this clone: Mismatch with germline at one junction end may stem from a read error.

CDR3 length equals 14 residues. CDR1 and CDR2 (germline): SEHNR, FQNEAQ (reference sequence). The sample taken for sequencing was peripheral blood. The genes are TRBV7-9 and TRBJ2-2, with TRBD2 matching 7 bases. This TCR was recovered from a man aged 55 to 69 with acute or convalescent COVID-19. The CDR3 protein is CASTLGLVTGELFF. The CDR3 region has the DNA TGTGCCAGCACCTTAGGACTAGTTACCGGGGAGCTGTTTTTT.